This T cell receptor beta chain originates from a study of shared clonotypes between healthy human individuals. At the level of the study: Per donor, three plates held CD4 naive cells, three held CD4 memory, two held CD8 naive and one held CD8 memory.

Each PCR replicate from the sorted subsets contained 150 to 250 ng DNA, which is some 32,000 T cell genomes. Clones were sequenced by immunoSEQ multiplex PCR, and TCRdb holds only the in-frame ones, with some missing. This table holds about 680,000 clones, more than 70% found once. Notes on the study in general: Only blood was sampled; tissue repertoires likely differ.

Turning to this clone: The antigen remains unidentified.

Sequenced material: memory CD4+ T cells sorted from blood. Indicated subset: CD45RA-negative fraction. The TCR was taken from a woman aged 30 to 39 in good health.

CDR3 protein: CASSFRGGAGVGFYNEQFF. CDR3 in DNA: TGTGCCAGCAGCTTCAGGGGAGGAGCGGGAGTTGGTTTTTACAATGAGCAGTTCTTC. J is TRBJ2-1 and V is TRBV7-2, with 8 bases lining up with TRBD2. J was trimmed by 4 bases and V by 3 bases; bases with no gene match: 17. Germline CDR1 and CDR2: SGHTA and FQGNSA. The CDR3 loop spans 19 amino acids.